The rows below give T cell receptor beta chains drawn from one sample of a study of patients and donors after allogeneic stem cell transplantation. Using its own MiXCR run on the RT-PCR reads, TCRdb lists one record per CDR3 protein. The repertoire has over 200,000 distinct CDR3 sequences, less than 50% of them found once; the top ten carry roughly 11%. The sequenced sample was blood, either unsorted or a sorted T cell fraction (not recorded which). The receptors were sampled from a human donor who was either an allogeneic HSCT recipient or a stem cell or donor lymphocyte infusion donor (not recorded which). It is not recorded whose cells these are; they may come from a transplant donor. Both conserved end residues are part of each CDR3. The order of the fields is J gene, V gene, CDR3 length, CDR3 protein.

j_call: TRBJ1-5
v_call: TRBV4-1
cdr3_length: 15
cdr3_aa: CASSHVGQGWQPQHF

j_call: TRBJ1-4
v_call: TRBV7-9
cdr3_length: 13
cdr3_aa: CASSLDTNEKLFF

j_call: TRBJ2-1
v_call: TRBV5-3
cdr3_length: 15
cdr3_aa: CARSLGGLSYNEQFF

j_call: TRBJ2-7
v_call: TRBV7-6
cdr3_length: 15
cdr3_aa: CASSLVNGGVREQYF

j_call: TRBJ2-1
v_call: TRBV6-4
cdr3_length: 15
cdr3_aa: CASSLDPDSYNEQFF

j_call: TRBJ1-1
v_call: TRBV27
cdr3_length: 15
cdr3_aa: CASSLYRRRATEAFF

j_call: TRBJ1-1
v_call: TRBV12-3/TRBV12-4
cdr3_length: 11
cdr3_aa: CASRRETEAFF

j_call: TRBJ2-6
v_call: TRBV7-3
cdr3_length: 18
cdr3_aa: CASSSGSPGFSGANVLTF

j_call: TRBJ2-3
v_call: TRBV4-1
cdr3_length: 16
cdr3_aa: CASSQDWDYREDTQYF

j_call: TRBJ1-5
v_call: TRBV6-6
cdr3_length: 15
cdr3_aa: CASSYRRGRDQPQHF

j_call: TRBJ1-5
v_call: TRBV6-5
cdr3_length: 14
cdr3_aa: CASKSRTSNQPQHF

j_call: TRBJ2-5
v_call: TRBV5-4
cdr3_length: 15
cdr3_aa: CASSLFNPSQETQYF

j_call: TRBJ1-1
v_call: TRBV29-1
cdr3_length: 12
cdr3_aa: CTITRGNTEAFF

j_call: TRBJ2-1
v_call: TRBV6-5
cdr3_length: 16
cdr3_aa: CASRRLAGGRNNEQFF

j_call: TRBJ1-2
v_call: TRBV3-1
cdr3_length: 12
cdr3_aa: CASSQELYGYTF

j_call: TRBJ1-3
v_call: TRBV10-3
cdr3_length: 14
cdr3_aa: CAISYDRDGNTIYF

j_call: TRBJ2-3
v_call: TRBV4-1
cdr3_length: 16
cdr3_aa: CASSQETGWGTDTQYF

j_call: TRBJ1-1
v_call: TRBV18
cdr3_length: 13
cdr3_aa: CASSPPGTTEAFF

j_call: TRBJ1-2
v_call: TRBV5-6
cdr3_length: 13
cdr3_aa: CASSGRQGTGYTF

j_call: TRBJ1-1
v_call: TRBV10-3
cdr3_length: 13
cdr3_aa: CAISEGTGTEAFF

j_call: TRBJ1-6
v_call: TRBV25-1
cdr3_length: 13
cdr3_aa: CASSDAGDSPLHF

j_call: TRBJ2-1
v_call: TRBV9
cdr3_length: 15
cdr3_aa: CASSVDLGLNNEQFF

j_call: TRBJ1-6
v_call: TRBV5-6
cdr3_length: 15
cdr3_aa: CASSLAAPTNSPLHF

j_call: TRBJ1-5
v_call: TRBV4-2
cdr3_length: 15
cdr3_aa: CASSQAREGGQPQHF

j_call: TRBJ1-5
v_call: TRBV7-9
cdr3_length: 15
cdr3_aa: CASSLGGGINQPQHF

j_call: TRBJ1-5
v_call: TRBV7-9
cdr3_length: 12
cdr3_aa: CASSLDRQPQHF

j_call: TRBJ2-5
v_call: TRBV24-1
cdr3_length: 15
cdr3_aa: CATSDPGGHQETQYF

j_call: TRBJ2-3
v_call: TRBV12-3/TRBV12-4
cdr3_length: 13
cdr3_aa: CASLTGRQNTQYF

j_call: TRBJ2-3
v_call: TRBV5-4
cdr3_length: 16
cdr3_aa: CASSANGGAMTDTQYF

j_call: TRBJ2-1
v_call: TRBV9
cdr3_length: 17
cdr3_aa: CASSVQPGLAGLNEQFF

j_call: TRBJ1-2
v_call: TRBV20-1
cdr3_length: 13
cdr3_aa: CSAATGSGDGYTF

j_call: TRBJ1-4
v_call: TRBV27
cdr3_length: 14
cdr3_aa: CASSWGGTNEKLFF

j_call: TRBJ2-1
v_call: TRBV3-1
cdr3_length: 15
cdr3_aa: CASSLPSRSYNEQFF